This T cell receptor beta chain originates from a study of cytomegalovirus exposure and HLA in healthy donors. Libraries were prepared by immunoSEQ multiplex PCR; TCRdb keeps only in-frame clonotypes and omits some of them. The sample shows 330,000 or so clones, approximately 90% of them seen only once. The CDR3 runs to 14 residues. Germline CDR1 MDHEN, CDR2 SYDVKM. V was clipped by 5 bases and J by 9 bases; unmatched bases: 8. General observations from the study: Specificity of a few CMV-associated chains for CMV antigens was verified in vitro.

Note on this clone: The antigen is undetermined.

The TCR sequence derives from a woman aged 18-29 years in good health and CMV-seronegative. This chain joins TRBV28 and TRBJ1-4; 8 bases map to TRBD1. Sequencing was carried out using PBMCs. CDR3 nucleotide sequence: TGTGCCAGCAGTCACGACAGGGGATCGAAAAAACTGTTTTTT. As protein: CASSHDRGSKKLFF.